This entry concerns a single T cell receptor (beta chain). These data come from a study of T cell changes during pregnancy in multiple sclerosis. Measured with immunoSEQ multiplex PCR; TCRdb has only the in-frame clones, and not every one. This table holds tens of thousands of clones, less than 90% found once. The CDR3 contains 18 residues. Per germline, CDR1 MDHEN and CDR2 SYDVKM. V lost 7 bases, J lost 3 bases, and 24 bases lay in between. The chain joins TRBV28 to TRBJ2-2; D remains unclear. This specimen consisted of CD4+ T cells from peripheral blood mononuclear cells, obtained in the second trimester of pregnancy. This TCR came from a female donor with multiple sclerosis, enrolled in a pregnancy study. The CDR3 region has the DNA TGTGCCAGCACCCCTTATGTAGGAGTTAGGCTGGACACCGGGGAGCTGTTTTTT. Encoded protein: CASTPYVGVRLDTGELFF.